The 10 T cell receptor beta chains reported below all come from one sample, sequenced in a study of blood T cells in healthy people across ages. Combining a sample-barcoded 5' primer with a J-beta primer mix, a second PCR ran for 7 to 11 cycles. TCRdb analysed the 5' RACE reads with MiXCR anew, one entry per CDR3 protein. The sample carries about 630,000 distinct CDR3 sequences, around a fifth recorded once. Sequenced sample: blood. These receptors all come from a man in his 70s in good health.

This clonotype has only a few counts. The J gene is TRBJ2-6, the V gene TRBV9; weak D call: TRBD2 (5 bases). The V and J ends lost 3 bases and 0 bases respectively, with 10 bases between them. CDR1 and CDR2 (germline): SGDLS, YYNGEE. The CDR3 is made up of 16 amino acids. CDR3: CASSGFRGSGANVLTF. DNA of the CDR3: TGTGCCAGCAGCGGCTTTCGGGGCTCTGGGGCCAACGTCCTGACTTTC.

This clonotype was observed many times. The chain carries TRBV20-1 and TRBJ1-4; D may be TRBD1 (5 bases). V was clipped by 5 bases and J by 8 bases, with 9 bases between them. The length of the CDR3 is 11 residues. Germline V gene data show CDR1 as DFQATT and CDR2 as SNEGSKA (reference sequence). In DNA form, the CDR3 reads TGCAGTGCTCAGGGTGGGGAAAAACTGTTTTTT. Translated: CSAQGGEKLFF.

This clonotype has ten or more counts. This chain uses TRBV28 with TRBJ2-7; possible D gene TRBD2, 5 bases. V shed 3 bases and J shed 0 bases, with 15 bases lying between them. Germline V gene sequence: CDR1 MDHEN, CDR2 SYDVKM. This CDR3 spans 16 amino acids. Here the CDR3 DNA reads TGTGCCAGCAGTTTTCTCCGAGTGGGAGTCTCCTACGAGCAGTACTTC. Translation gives CASSFLRVGVSYEQYF.

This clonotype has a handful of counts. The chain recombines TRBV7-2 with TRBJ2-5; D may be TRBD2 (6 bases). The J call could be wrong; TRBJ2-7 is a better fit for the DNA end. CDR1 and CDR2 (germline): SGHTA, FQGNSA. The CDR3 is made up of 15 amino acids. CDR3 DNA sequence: TGTGCCAGCCGCCCGGGGACTTCTAATGTTAACGAGCAGTACTTC. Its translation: CASRPGTSNVNEQYF.

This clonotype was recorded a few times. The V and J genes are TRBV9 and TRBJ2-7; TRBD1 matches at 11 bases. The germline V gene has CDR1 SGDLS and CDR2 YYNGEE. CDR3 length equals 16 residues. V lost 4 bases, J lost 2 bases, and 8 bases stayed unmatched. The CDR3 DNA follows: TGTGCCAGCAGCCCTCTGGAGGGACAGGGGGCCTACGAGCAGTACTTC. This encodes CASSPLEGQGAYEQYF. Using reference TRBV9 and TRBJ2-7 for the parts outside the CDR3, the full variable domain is DSGVTQTPKHLITATGQRVTLRCSPRSGDLSVYWYQQSLDQGLQFLIQYYNGEERAKGNILERFSAQQFPDLHSELNLSSLELGDSALYFCASSPLEGQGAYEQYFGPGTRLTVT.

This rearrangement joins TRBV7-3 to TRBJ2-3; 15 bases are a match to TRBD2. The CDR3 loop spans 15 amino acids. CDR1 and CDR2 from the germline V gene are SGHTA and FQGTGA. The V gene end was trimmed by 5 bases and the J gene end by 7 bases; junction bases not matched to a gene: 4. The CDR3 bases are TGTGCCAGCAGCACCGGGACTAGCGGGAGGAATACGCAGTATTTT. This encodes CASSTGTSGRNTQYF.

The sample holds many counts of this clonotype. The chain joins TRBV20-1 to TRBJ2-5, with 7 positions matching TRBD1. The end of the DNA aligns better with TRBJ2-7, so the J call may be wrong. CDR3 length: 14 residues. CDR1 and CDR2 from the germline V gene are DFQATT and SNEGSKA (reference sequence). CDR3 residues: CSASCEQGAYEQYF. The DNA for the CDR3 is TGCAGTGCTAGTTGTGAGCAGGGGGCCTACGAGCAGTACTTC.

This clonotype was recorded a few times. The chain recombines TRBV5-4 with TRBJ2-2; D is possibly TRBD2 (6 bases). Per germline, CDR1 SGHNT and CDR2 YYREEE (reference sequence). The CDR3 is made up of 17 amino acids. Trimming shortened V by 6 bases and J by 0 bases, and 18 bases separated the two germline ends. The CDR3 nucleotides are TGTGCCAGCAAGCGGGCCGGACCGGGTACGAACACCGGGGAGCTGTTTTTT. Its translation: CASKRAGPGTNTGELFF.

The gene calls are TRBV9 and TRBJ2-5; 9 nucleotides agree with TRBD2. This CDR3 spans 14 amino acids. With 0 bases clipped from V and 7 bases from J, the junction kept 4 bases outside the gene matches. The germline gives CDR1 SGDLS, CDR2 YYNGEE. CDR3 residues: CASSVGTSVGTQYF. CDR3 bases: TGTGCCAGCAGCGTAGGGACTAGCGTGGGGACCCAGTACTTC.

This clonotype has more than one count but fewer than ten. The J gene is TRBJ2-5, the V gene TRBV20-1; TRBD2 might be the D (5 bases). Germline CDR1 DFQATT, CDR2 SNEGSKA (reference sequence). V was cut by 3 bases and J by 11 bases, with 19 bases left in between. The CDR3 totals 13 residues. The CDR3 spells CSASPSGQMEQYF. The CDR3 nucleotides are TGCAGTGCTAGCCCCAGCGGCCAAATGGAGCAGTACTTC.